The present entry profiles one T cell receptor beta chain with its context. The data were obtained in a study of blood T cell repertoires in COVID-19. About the research overall: Sources were T cells, B-cell-depleted T cells, or PBMCs; the material itself was cDNA or gDNA.

This CDR3 region has 15 residues. Germline V CDR1 and CDR2: SNHLY, FYNNEI. Unmatched junction bases numbered 12, after V lost 5 bases and J lost 8 bases. Per the study methods: Reference gene primer amplification yielded estimated nucleated cell counts. Clones were read by immunoSEQ multiplex PCR, and TCRdb kept only the in-frame ones, dropping some. That table gives V, J and clone size, and the DNA gave D and trimming. Of 93,000 or so clones listed, about 80% are singletons. Material: peripheral blood. The rearrangement joins TRBV2 to TRBJ1-2; 9 nucleotides match TRBD1. The clonotype originates from a human donor in a cohort sampled during active COVID-19. CDR3 DNA: TGTGCCAGCAGTCGATTTATAACAGGGGGCAAGGGCTACACCTTC. Its protein product is CASSRFITGGKGYTF.